The 14 T cell receptor beta chains below come from one sample, sequenced in a study of blood T cells in healthy people across ages. Next came a second PCR, run for about 6 to 12 cycles, which used a sample-barcoded 5' primer along with a J-beta primer mix. TCRdb fed the 5' RACE reads into MiXCR, producing one record per CDR3 protein. The sample consists of about 670,000 distinct CDR3 sequences, roughly 43% of them appearing once. Sequenced: blood. These receptors were collected from a man at least 80 years old in good health.

This chain links TRBV9 with TRBJ2-2; D not certain. The CDR3 contains 17 residues. Germline loops: CDR1 SGDLS, CDR2 YYNGEE. Trimming removed 4 bases at V and 5 bases at J, with 21 bases between. The CDR3 region is CASSTQSNSHRTGELFF. The CDR3 DNA sequence: TGTGCCAGCAGCACTCAATCGAACAGCCATCGAACCGGGGAGCTGTTTTTT.

Turning to this clonotype: At one of its ends the junction is not consistent with the germline gene, which may arise from a read error. The chain carries TRBV24-1 and TRBJ2-3; D gene uncertain. Germline V gene data show CDR1 as KGHDR and CDR2 as SFDVKD. The CDR3 length is 16 residues. The CDR3 loop is CATSDFNGPGADTQYF. The CDR3 nucleotides read TGTGCCACTAGTGATTTTAACGGGCCGGGTGCAGATACGCAGTATTTT.

Notes on this clonotype: This could be a read error, since a much larger clone is one nucleotide away. The V gene is TRBV5-1, the J gene TRBJ2-5, with no clear D. Germline V CDR1 and CDR2: SGHRS, YFSETQ. This CDR3 comprises 15 residues. Trimming pared 3 bases from V and 1 base from J, leaving 13 bases between. CDR3 DNA sequence: TGCGCCAGCAGCTCCGTCATGACACCCCAAGAGACCCAGTACTTC. This sequence encodes CASSSVMTPQETQYF.

The chain couples TRBV5-1 to TRBJ2-1; 13 bases are shared with TRBD2. Germline values: CDR1 SGHRS, CDR2 YFSETQ. V shed 6 bases, J shed 0 bases, and the junction held 6 bases outside the gene matches. The CDR3 has 17 amino acids. The CDR3 spells CASTGLAGPSSYNEQFF. CDR3 DNA sequence: TGCGCCAGCACGGGACTAGCGGGACCGAGCTCCTACAATGAGCAGTTCTTC.

This clonotype came up a few times. The chain carries TRBV7-2 and TRBJ2-5; D not certain. Deletions cut 0 bases from V and 1 base from J, with 6 bases between. This CDR3 has 14 residues. Germline V gene lookup returns CDR1 SGHTA and CDR2 FQGNSA. The CDR3 sequence: CASSLANTQETQYF. Written as DNA, the CDR3 is TGTGCCAGCAGCTTAGCAAATACCCAAGAGACCCAGTACTTC.

The CDR3 nucleotides are TGTGCCAGCAGAAACCCGACAGGGGGATTGAACGAGCAGTACTTC. Translating gives CASRNPTGGLNEQYF. This chain joins TRBV28 and TRBJ2-7; 9 bases agree with TRBD1. The ends lost 6 bases at V and 5 bases at J; junction bases unmatched: 11. CDR3 length: 15 residues. Germline assignment: CDR1 MDHEN and CDR2 SYDVKM. The full variable domain, in which reference TRBV28 and TRBJ2-7 provide the parts outside the CDR3, is DVKVTQSSRYLVKRTGEKVFLECVQDMDHENMFWYRQDPGLGLRLIYFSYDVKMKEKGDIPEGYSVSREKKERFSLILESASTNQTSMYLCASRNPTGGLNEQYFGPGTRLTVT.

This clonotype was seen only a few times. The chain employs TRBV6-5 and TRBJ2-3; 9 bases line up with TRBD1. This CDR3 spans 15 amino acids. The germline gives CDR1 MNHEY, CDR2 SVGAGI. The V segment lost 5 bases and the J segment 3 bases; nucleotides outside the gene matches: 6. The CDR3 region has the DNA TGTGCCAGCAGTCTCCGGGACAGGGCTACAGATACGCAGTATTTT. This translates into CASSLRDRATDTQYF.

The chain couples TRBV9 to TRBJ2-1; 9 positions match TRBD2. Germline CDR1 and CDR2: SGDLS and YYNGEE. Trimming cost V 3 bases and J 8 bases; bases outside gene matches: 6. The CDR3 length is 14 residues. The chain's CDR3 is CASSDSGRVYEQFF. The CDR3 DNA is TGTGCCAGCAGCGATAGCGGGAGAGTCTATGAGCAGTTCTTC.

The chain links TRBV10-2 to TRBJ2-1; 9 nucleotides agree with TRBD2. Germline V gene sequence: CDR1 WSHSY, CDR2 SAAADI. CDR3 length: 16 residues. V lost 6 bases, J lost 2 bases, and 8 bases stayed unmatched. CDR3 sequence reads: CASRRSGGGAYNEQFF. The CDR3 coding sequence is TGCGCCAGCAGACGGTCGGGCGGGGGGGCCTACAATGAGCAGTTCTTC.

The rearrangement joins TRBV20-1 to TRBJ2-5, with D perhaps TRBD1 (5 bases). CDR1 and CDR2 from the germline V gene are DFQATT and SNEGSKA (reference sequence). The CDR3 is 14 residues long. V was cut by 3 bases and J by 0 bases, with 11 bases left in between. CDR3 protein: CSASPDRDQETQYF. The DNA for the CDR3 is TGCAGTGCTAGTCCAGACAGAGACCAAGAGACCCAGTACTTC.

In regard to this clonotype: The junction departs from the called germline gene at one end, perhaps through a read error. V usage is TRBV7-9 and J usage is TRBJ1-6; 9 bases line up with TRBD1. The CDR3 is 13 amino acids. Germline CDR1 reads SEHNR; CDR2 reads FQNEAQ (reference sequence). CDR3 residues: CAGSWDRVPPLHF. CDR3 nucleotides: TGTGCCGGCAGCTGGGACAGGGTTCCACCCCTCCACTTT.

The chain links TRBV20-1 to TRBJ2-5; 9 nucleotides match TRBD2. The CDR3 totals 14 residues. The ends lost 2 bases at V and 4 bases at J; junction bases unmatched: 5. Germline CDR1 is DFQATT and CDR2 is SNEGSKA (reference sequence). Here the CDR3 DNA reads TGCAGTGCTAGAACTAGCGGGCACCCAGAGACCCAGTACTTC. Encoded protein: CSARTSGHPETQYF.

CDR3 sequence (DNA): TGTGCCAGCAGCCAAGGATCCGCCATTCAGTACTTC. Amino acids: CASSQGSAIQYF. The V gene is TRBV14, the J gene TRBJ2-4; D is ambiguous. V was cut by 1 base and J by 9 bases, with 7 bases left in between. The CDR3 is 12 residues long. From germline, CDR1 is SGHDN and CDR2 FVKESK.

This clonotype was picked up a small number of times. V usage is TRBV7-9 and J usage is TRBJ1-1; 8 nucleotides align to TRBD1. Trimming took 5 bases from V and 8 from J; bases not matched to a gene: 4. Germline CDR1 SEHNR, CDR2 FQNEAQ (reference sequence). This CDR3 is 12 amino acids long. CDR3 loop: CASSIGQGEAFF. Written as DNA, the CDR3 is TGTGCCAGCAGCATCGGACAGGGCGAAGCTTTCTTT. Full variable domain (rest looked up from reference TRBV7-9 and TRBJ1-1): DTGVSQNPRHKITKRGQNVTFRCDPISEHNRLYWYRQTLGQGPEFLTYFQNEAQLEKSRLLSDRFSAERPKGSFSTLEIQRTEQGDSAMYLCASSIGQGEAFFGQGTRLTVV.